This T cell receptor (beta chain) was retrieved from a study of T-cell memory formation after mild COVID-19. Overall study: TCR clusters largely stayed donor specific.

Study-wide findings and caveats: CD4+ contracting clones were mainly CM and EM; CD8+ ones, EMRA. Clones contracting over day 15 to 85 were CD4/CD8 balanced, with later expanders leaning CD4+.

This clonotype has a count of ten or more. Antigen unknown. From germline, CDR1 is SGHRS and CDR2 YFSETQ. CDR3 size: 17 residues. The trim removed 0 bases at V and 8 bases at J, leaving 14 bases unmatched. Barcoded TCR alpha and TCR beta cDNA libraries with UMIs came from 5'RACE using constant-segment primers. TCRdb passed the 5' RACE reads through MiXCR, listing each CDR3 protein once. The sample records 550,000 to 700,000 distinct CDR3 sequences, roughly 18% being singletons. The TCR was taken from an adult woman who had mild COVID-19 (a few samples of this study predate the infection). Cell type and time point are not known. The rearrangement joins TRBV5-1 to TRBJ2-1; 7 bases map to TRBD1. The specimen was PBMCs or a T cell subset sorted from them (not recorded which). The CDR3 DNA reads TGCGCCAGCAGCTTGGGACACCGGGACAGTAGGTTGGATGAGCAGTTCTTC. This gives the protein CASSLGHRDSRLDEQFF.